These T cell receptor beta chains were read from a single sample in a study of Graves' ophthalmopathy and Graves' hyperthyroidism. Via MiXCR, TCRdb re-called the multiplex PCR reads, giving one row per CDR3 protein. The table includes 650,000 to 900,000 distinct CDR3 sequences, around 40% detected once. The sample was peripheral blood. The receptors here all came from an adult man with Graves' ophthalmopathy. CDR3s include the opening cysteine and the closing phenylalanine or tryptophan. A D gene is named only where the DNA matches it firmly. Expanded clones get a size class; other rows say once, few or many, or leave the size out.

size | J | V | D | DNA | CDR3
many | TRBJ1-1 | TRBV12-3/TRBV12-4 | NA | TGTGCCAGCAGCCTCTCGGGACGGGGCACTGAAGCTTTCTTT | CASSLSGRGTEAFF
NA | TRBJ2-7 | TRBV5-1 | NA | TGCGCCAGCACGCGACAGGACCACTACGAGCAGTACTTC | CASTRQDHYEQYF
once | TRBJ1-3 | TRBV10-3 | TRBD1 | TGTGCCATCACTGTGAATCCGACAGGGGGTGAGGGAGGCTACACCATATATTTT | CAITVNPTGGEGGYTIYF
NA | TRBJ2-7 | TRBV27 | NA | TGTGCCAGCACCTCCTCGCCACCCTACGAGCAGTACTTC | CASTSSPPYEQYF
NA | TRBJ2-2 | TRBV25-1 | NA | TGTGCCAGCAGATACGGGACCGGGGAGCTGTTTTTT | CASRYGTGELFF
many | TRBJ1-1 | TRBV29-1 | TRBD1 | TGCAGCGTTGCACGGACAGGGATGAACACTGAAGCTTTCTTT | CSVARTGMNTEAFF
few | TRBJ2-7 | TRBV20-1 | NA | TGCAGTGCTTCAGGGGACAAGTCGGGACGGACCTACGAGCAGTACTTC | CSASGDKSGRTYEQYF
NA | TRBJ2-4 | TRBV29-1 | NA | TGCAGCGTACAAAGGGGGTTGGGGGCCAAAAACATTCAGTACTTC | CSVQRGLGAKNIQYF
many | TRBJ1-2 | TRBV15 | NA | TGTGCCACCAGCAGAGAGGGGGCGCGCTATGGCTACACCTTC | CATSREGARYGYTF
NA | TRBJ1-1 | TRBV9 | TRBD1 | TGTGCCAGCAGGGCAGGGGGGGAGACTGAAGCTTTCTTT | CASRAGGETEAFF
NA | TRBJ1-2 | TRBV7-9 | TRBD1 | TGTGCCAGCAGCTCAGGGGGCCTCAGAGGCTACACCTTC | CASSSGGLRGYTF
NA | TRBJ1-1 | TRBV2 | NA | TGTGCCAGCAGTGATGGAGGGAACACTGAAGCTTTCTTT | CASSDGGNTEAFF
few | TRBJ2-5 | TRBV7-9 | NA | TGTGCCAGCAGCTTGGGTGGCGGGGCCCGAGGGGAGACCCAGTACTTC | CASSLGGGARGETQYF
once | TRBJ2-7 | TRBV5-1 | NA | TGTGCCAGCAGCCGGGCTAGACGCTACGAGCAGTACTTC | CASSRARRYEQYF
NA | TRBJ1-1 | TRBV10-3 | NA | TGTGCCATCAGGGACCGAGGCGGGATAAACACTGAAGCTTTCTTT | CAIRDRGGINTEAFF
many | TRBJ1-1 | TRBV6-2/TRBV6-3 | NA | TGTGCCAGCAGTTACCGATACCAGACGAACACTGAAGCTTTCTTT | CASSYRYQTNTEAFF
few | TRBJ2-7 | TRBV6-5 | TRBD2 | TGTGCCAGCAGCGGACTAGCGGCATTCTTCTCCTACGAGCAGTACTTC | CASSGLAAFFSYEQYF
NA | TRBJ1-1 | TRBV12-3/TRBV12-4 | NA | TGTGCCAGCACCGCGGGGGCAGGCACTGAAGCTTTCTTT | CASTAGAGTEAFF
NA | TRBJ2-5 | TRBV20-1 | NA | TGCAGTGCTAAGGACACGGGGCACAGCCTCCAAGAGACCCAGTACTTC | CSAKDTGHSLQETQYF
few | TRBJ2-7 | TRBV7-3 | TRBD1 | TGTGCCAGCAGCAGGGACAGGGAGGGAGGCGAGCAGTACTTC | CASSRDREGGEQYF
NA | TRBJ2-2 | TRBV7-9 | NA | TGTGCCAGCAGCCCTCCTACCCGGGGCGTGAACACCGGGGAGCTGTTTTTT | CASSPPTRGVNTGELFF
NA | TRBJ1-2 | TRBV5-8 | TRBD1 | TGTGCCAGCACAAGACAGGGTGGAAGTTTGGGCTACACCTTC | CASTRQGGSLGYTF
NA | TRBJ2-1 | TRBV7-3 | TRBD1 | TGTGCCAGCAGCCCCATGACAGGGGGTGGCCAGTTCTTC | CASSPMTGGGQFF
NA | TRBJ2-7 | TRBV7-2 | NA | TGTGCCAGCAGTCTCCCGACTGGCGAGCAGTACTTC | CASSLPTGEQYF
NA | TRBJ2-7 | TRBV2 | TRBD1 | TGTGCCAGCAGGGTTTTGACAGGGGGCGACGAGCAGTACTTC | CASRVLTGGDEQYF
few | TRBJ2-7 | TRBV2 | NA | TGTGCCAGCCGGATGGACAGCCGCTACGAGCAGTACTTC | CASRMDSRYEQYF
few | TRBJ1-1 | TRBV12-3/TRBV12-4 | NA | TGTGCCAGCAGTTTTTCTCGTGGGACTGAAGCTTTCTTT | CASSFSRGTEAFF
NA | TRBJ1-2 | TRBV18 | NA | TGTGCCAGCTCACTTGGACCCGCCTATGGCTACACCTTC | CASSLGPAYGYTF
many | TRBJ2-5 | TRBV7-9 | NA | TGTGCCAGCAGCCCAGGGGGGGGCGGGACCCAGTACTTC | CASSPGGGGTQYF
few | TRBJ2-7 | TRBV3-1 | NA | TGTGCCAGCAGCCAACGAGGCGAGGGCTCCTACGAGCAGTACTTC | CASSQRGEGSYEQYF